These 25 T cell receptor beta chains share one sample of origin, sequenced in a study of control samples from healthy donors and cancer patients. Sequencing was performed with immunoSEQ multiplex PCR; in TCRdb, only in-frame clones are kept and a portion is missing. Among approximately 160,000 clones listed, 85% to 95% were seen once. Sequencing was done on a sample of blood. The receptors were sampled from a woman aged 18-29 years in good health.

V gene TRBV3-1 (or the pseudogene TRBV3-2) combines with J gene TRBJ1-1; 8 nucleotides line up with TRBD1. Germline trimming cut 6 bases from V and 0 bases from J; bases unmatched to any gene: 3. This CDR3 region has 14 residues. Germline V gene lookup returns CDR1 LGHDT and CDR2 YNNKEL (reference sequence). Here the CDR3 DNA reads TGTGCCAGCAGTCGGGACAGGATGAACACTGAAGCTTTCTTT. This translates into CASSRDRMNTEAFF.

The V call is TRBV5-1, the J call TRBJ2-1; 9 positions match TRBD2. Germline loops: CDR1 SGHRS, CDR2 YFSETQ. Trimming at V came to 0 bases and at J to 8 bases, leaving 6 bases not matched to a gene. CDR3 length equals 15 residues. The CDR3 sequence: CASSLEGTSLDEQFF. For the CDR3, the DNA is TGCGCCAGCAGCTTGGAGGGGACTAGCCTGGATGAGCAGTTCTTC.

The V gene is TRBV11-3, the J gene TRBJ2-1; D not resolved. The CDR3 is made up of 13 amino acids. Trimming took 0 bases from V and 5 from J, leaving 5 bases between them. Germline lookup yields CDR1 SGHNT and CDR2 YENEEA. The CDR3 DNA reads TGTGCCAGCAGCTTAGAACATAACAATGAGCAGTTCTTC. This sequence encodes CASSLEHNNEQFF.

This sequence joins TRBV4-2 and TRBJ1-3; D unclear. CDR1 and CDR2 from the germline V gene are LGHNA and YNFKEQ. The CDR3 contains 16 residues. V gave up 1 base and J gave up 0 bases, with 10 bases separating them. This CDR3 reads CASSQVLALSGNTIYF. CDR3 nucleotide sequence: TGTGCCAGCAGCCAAGTTCTTGCTCTCTCTGGAAACACCATATATTTT.

Points on this clone: The sample has other DNA sequences that encode this CDR3 too. This CDR3 is CASSLGPGPYNEQFF. The CDR3 region has the DNA TGTGCCAGCAGCTTAGGGCCGGGGCCCTACAATGAGCAGTTCTTC. The J gene is TRBJ2-1, the V gene TRBV11-2; D may match TRBD1 or TRBD2 (5 bases each). The CDR3 extends over 15 amino acids. Trimming removed 1 base at V and 2 bases at J, with 9 bases between. From germline, CDR1 is SGHAT and CDR2 FQNNGV.

The chain carries TRBV6-5 and TRBJ2-2; tentative D call: TRBD1 (6 bases). This CDR3 region has 15 residues. The germline gives CDR1 MNHEY, CDR2 SVGAGI. Trimming took 7 bases from V and 1 from J, leaving 13 bases between them. As DNA, the CDR3 is TGTGCCAGCAAAAGAGACAGGCGGAACACCGGGGAGCTGTTTTTT. Protein: CASKRDRRNTGELFF.

V and J are TRBV19 and TRBJ1-2; tentative D call: TRBD1 (5 bases). This CDR3 region has 14 residues. V gave up 5 bases and J gave up 4 bases, with 14 bases separating them. Per the germline V gene, CDR1 is LNHDA and CDR2 is SQIVND (reference sequence). DNA of the CDR3: TGTGCCAGTAGTGAGGAGGGACTCATCTATGGCTACACCTTC. Protein sequence: CASSEEGLIYGYTF.

CDR3 in amino acids: CASSLVGQGDPEAFF. The CDR3 DNA follows: TGTGCCAGCAGCTTAGTTGGGCAGGGGGACCCTGAAGCTTTCTTT. The V and J genes are TRBV7-9 and TRBJ1-1, with 7 nucleotides matching TRBD1. The ends lost 1 base at V and 6 bases at J; junction bases unmatched: 8. Germline assignment: CDR1 SEHNR and CDR2 FQNEAQ (reference sequence). The CDR3 runs to 15 residues. Supplemented by reference TRBV7-9 and TRBJ1-1, the full variable domain reads DTGVSQNPRHKITKRGQNVTFRCDPISEHNRLYWYRQTLGQGPEFLTYFQNEAQLEKSRLLSDRFSAERPKGSFSTLEIQRTEQGDSAMYLCASSLVGQGDPEAFFGQGTRLTVV.

The chain carries TRBV4-1 and TRBJ2-2, with 11 nucleotides matching TRBD2. The V gene's germline CDR1 is MGHRA and CDR2 YSYEKL. Losses at the gene ends were 3 bases for V and 5 bases for J; bases not matched to a gene: 8. The CDR3 has 17 amino acids. The CDR3 spells CASSQTVGLAVTGELFF. The CDR3, as DNA: TGCGCCAGCAGCCAGACGGTGGGACTAGCGGTGACCGGGGAGCTGTTTTTT.

This clone showed up just once. The rearrangement links TRBV7-2 to TRBJ1-1, with TRBD1 as a possible D gene (6 bases). The length of the CDR3 is 15 residues. Germline values: CDR1 SGHTA, CDR2 FQGNSA. The germline V and J ends were trimmed by 2 bases and 4 bases, with 14 bases remaining between them. CDR3 nucleotide sequence: TGTGCCAGCAGCTTAAATAGAGGGGGGCCCACTGAAGCTTTCTTT. This codes for CASSLNRGGPTEAFF.

V usage is TRBV7-2 and J usage is TRBJ1-2; no clear D gene. Germline V gives CDR1 SGHTA, CDR2 FQGNSA. CDR3 size: 14 residues. V gave up 0 bases and J gave up 5 bases, with 10 bases separating them. The CDR3 DNA follows: TGTGCCAGCAGCTTAGCAGGGCAGAGGTATGGCTACACCTTC. Its translation: CASSLAGQRYGYTF.

The chain combines TRBV10-3 with TRBJ2-3; 8 bases map to TRBD2. V gave up 6 bases and J gave up 1 base; unmatched junction bases: 15. Germline-derived CDR1 and CDR2 are ENHRY and SYGVKD. The CDR3 runs 18 residues. The CDR3, as DNA: TGTGCCATCAGCCCGATGGCACCGGGAGCGGGGGGCACAGATACGCAGTATTTT. As protein: CAISPMAPGAGGTDTQYF.

The gene calls are TRBV3-1 (or the pseudogene TRBV3-2) and TRBJ2-3; 8 nucleotides match TRBD1. After removal of 0 bases from V and 4 bases from J, the junction contained 3 bases not matched to a gene. The CDR3 extends over 15 amino acids. CDR1 LGHDT and CDR2 YNNKEL come from the germline V gene (reference sequence). This chain's CDR3 is CASSQEDRAADTQYF. The CDR3 nucleotides are TGTGCCAGCAGCCAAGAGGACAGGGCCGCAGATACGCAGTATTTT.

The rearrangement links TRBV11-3 to TRBJ1-6; D is unclear. Trimming removed 2 bases at V and 10 bases at J, with 9 bases between. Germline CDR1 is SGHNT and CDR2 is YENEEA. The CDR3 is 13 amino acids. The CDR3 DNA reads as TGTGCCAGCAGCTTATCCCGCTACTCACCCCTCCACTTT. As protein: CASSLSRYSPLHF.

The rearrangement links TRBV7-2 to TRBJ1-5; D is unresolved. Germline lookup yields CDR1 SGHTA and CDR2 FQGNSA. This CDR3 comprises 14 residues. Deletions cut 8 bases from V and 1 base from J, with 12 bases between. The CDR3 loop is CASSEDRSNQPQHF. The CDR3 bases are TGTGCCAGCTCCGAAGATCGAAGCAATCAGCCCCAGCATTTT.

The CDR3 reads CASSYRQGPFDQPQHF. The CDR3 region has the DNA TGTGCCAGCAGTTACAGACAGGGCCCCTTCGATCAGCCCCAGCATTTT. The V call is TRBV6-5, the J call TRBJ1-5; 7 bases line up with TRBD1. V lost 2 bases, J lost 5 bases, and 9 bases stayed unmatched. Germline V gene sequence: CDR1 MNHEY, CDR2 SVGAGI. The length of the CDR3 is 16 residues.

This chain links TRBV6-6 with TRBJ1-5, with a tentative D call TRBD1 (5 bases). Germline CDR1 is MNHNY and CDR2 is SVGAGI (reference sequence). The CDR3 spans 16 residues. The ends were cut back, 2 bases at V and 1 base at J, with 12 bases in the middle. As DNA, the CDR3 is TGTGCCAGCAGTTACGGGCCAGGGTTAAGCAATCAGCCCCAGCATTTT. Residues: CASSYGPGLSNQPQHF.

The V gene is TRBV4-3, the J gene TRBJ2-7, with TRBD1 matching over 7 bases. The CDR3 sequence is 12 residues long. Per germline, CDR1 LGHNA and CDR2 YSLEER. CDR3 residues: CGRIRGCYEQYF. The CDR3 DNA sequence: TGCGGACGCATCAGGGGGTGCTACGAGCAGTACTTC.

This clone is a singleton in its sample. CDR3 nucleotide sequence: TGTGCCAGTAGTCCCCGGGGGGGGGAATACAACTATGGCTACACCTTC. Translation: CASSPRGGEYNYGYTF. The rearrangement uses TRBV19 and TRBJ1-2; D perhaps matches TRBD1 (5 bases). Germline CDR1 and CDR2: LNHDA and SQIVND (reference sequence). V was clipped by 5 bases and J by 2 bases, with 18 bases between them. The CDR3 consists of 16 residues.

The rearrangement links TRBV6-6 to TRBJ1-3; tentatively, D is TRBD1 (5 bases). The germline V gene encodes CDR1 MNHNY and CDR2 SVGAGI (reference sequence). V was shortened by 7 bases and J by 0 bases, with 13 bases between the two germline ends. This CDR3 is 15 amino acids long. The CDR3 nucleotides are TGTGCCAGCACCCGGGACGGATTCTCTGGAAACACCATATATTTT. Its translation is CASTRDGFSGNTIYF.

This sequence joins TRBV2 and TRBJ1-5; D is undetermined. Trimming shortened V by 7 bases and J by 12 bases, and 19 bases separated the two germline ends. This CDR3 comprises 13 residues. Per the germline V gene, CDR1 is SNHLY and CDR2 is FYNNEI. The CDR3 DNA is TGTGCCAGCAATTTGGACCCGCTTATTGGCCAGCATTTT. Translated: CASNLDPLIGQHF.

The V call is TRBV5-1, the J call TRBJ2-6; D possibly corresponds to TRBD1 (6 bases). The CDR3 loop spans 15 amino acids. Germline loops: CDR1 SGHRS, CDR2 YFSETQ. V dropped 2 bases and J dropped 2 bases, with 8 bases sitting between them. The CDR3 DNA is TGCGCCAGCAGCTTATCAGGGGCTGGGGCCAACGTCCTGACTTTC. Translating it yields CASSLSGAGANVLTF.

This chain joins TRBV19 and TRBJ2-1, with D unclear. Trimming cost V 5 bases and J 5 bases, with 10 bases left between them. This CDR3 contains 13 residues. CDR1 and CDR2 from the germline V gene are LNHDA and SQIVND (reference sequence). For the CDR3, the DNA is TGTGCCAGTAGTCCCGGCGGTAACAATGAGCAGTTCTTC. It is translated as CASSPGGNNEQFF.

The genes are TRBV24-1 and TRBJ2-5; maybe TRBD2 (5 bases). Looked up from germline, CDR1 is KGHDR and CDR2 is SFDVKD. There are 14 residues in the CDR3. V shed 4 bases and J shed 5 bases, with 13 bases lying between them. CDR3: CATSDWTHWETQYF. CDR3 sequence (DNA): TGTGCCACCAGTGACTGGACTCACTGGGAGACCCAGTACTTC.

The J gene is TRBJ1-2, the V gene TRBV2; D is unclear. Germline loops: CDR1 SNHLY, CDR2 FYNNEI. This CDR3 has 13 residues. The V end was cut by 3 bases, the J end by 8 bases, with 13 bases between. CDR3 sequence: CASSEKPGVGYTF. The CDR3 DNA reads TGTGCCAGCAGTGAGAAGCCCGGGGTCGGCTACACCTTC.